This T cell receptor beta chain was recorded in a study of cytomegalovirus exposure and HLA in healthy donors. The primer mix had 60 Vbeta and 13 Jbeta primers. Libraries were prepared by immunoSEQ multiplex PCR; TCRdb keeps only in-frame clonotypes and omits some of them. The sample records approximately 150,000 clones, roughly 78% being singletons. The CDR3 loop spans 12 amino acids. J lost 10 bases, V lost 6 bases, and 5 bases had no gene match. CDR1 is SNHLY, CDR2 FYNNEI, per germline. This receptor was taken from a woman aged 45 to 65 in good health and CMV-seropositive. Sequencing was carried out using PBMCs. V gene TRBV2 combines with J gene TRBJ2-2, with TRBD1 matching over 7 bases. The DNA for the CDR3 is TGTGCCAGCAGAGGACAGGCTAAGGAGCTGTTTTTT. Its protein is CASRGQAKELFF. Supplemented by reference TRBV2 and TRBJ2-2, the full variable domain reads EPEVTQTPSHQVTQMGQEVILRCVPISNHLYFYWYRQILGQKVEFLVSFYNNEISEKSEIFDDQFSVERPDGSNFTLKIRSTKLEDSAMYFCASRGQAKELFFGEGSRLTVL.